The next 25 T cell receptor beta chains were all read from a single sample in a study of early T cells in non-severe SARS-CoV-2 infection. TCRdb reprocessed the 5' RACE reads with MiXCR, giving one entry per CDR3 protein. Of around 82,000 distinct CDR3 sequences detected, 10% to 12% appear once; the ten largest clones hold around 5%. Material for sequencing was whole blood. The receptor source for this set is an adult who was a healthcare worker with PCR-confirmed SARS-CoV-2 infection or an uninfected control (not recorded which).

This clonotype was picked up a small number of times. As DNA, the CDR3 is TGTGCCAGCAGTCCTGGGGGGAACACCGGGGAGCTGTTTTTT. Translation: CASSPGGNTGELFF. The gene calls are TRBV5-6 and TRBJ2-2, with D perhaps being TRBD1 or TRBD2 (5 bases each). V was shortened by 5 bases and J by 1 base, with 9 bases between the two germline ends. Germline lookup yields CDR1 SGHDT and CDR2 YYEEEE. The CDR3 consists of 14 residues.

The chain couples TRBV6-2 or TRBV6-3 to TRBJ1-5; D is unclear. Per germline, CDR1 MNHEY and CDR2 SVGEGT. The CDR3 contains 12 residues. Trimming shortened V by 0 bases and J by 6 bases, and 3 bases separated the two germline ends. The CDR3 DNA sequence: TGTGCCAGCAGTTACTCCACTCAGCCCCAGCATTTT. It yields the protein CASSYSTQPQHF.

The genes are TRBV11-2 and TRBJ1-6; 10 bases are a match to TRBD1. The junction had 5 bases not matched to a gene; V was cut back by 8 bases and J by 10 bases. Germline CDR1 is SGHAT and CDR2 is FQNNGV. The CDR3 length is 13 residues. The CDR3 nucleotides read TGTGCCAGCGGGGACAGGGGAGGCTCACCCCTCCACTTT. It yields the protein CASGDRGGSPLHF.

With regard to this clonotype: A read error may account for a junction end that differs from germline. This chain joins TRBV27 and TRBJ1-5, with D possibly matching TRBD1 (5 bases). Looked up from germline, CDR1 is MNHEY and CDR2 is SMNVEV (reference sequence). The CDR3 length is 15 residues. The CDR3 nucleotides are TGTGCCAGTAGTTTATTATTGGGGGACAATCAGCCCCAGCATTTT. As protein: CASSLLLGDNQPQHF.

The V call is TRBV27, the J call TRBJ2-3; weak D call: TRBD1 (5 bases). The V end lost 5 bases, the J end lost 6 bases, and 15 bases lay between the germline ends. CDR3 size: 14 residues. Germline CDR1 is MNHEY and CDR2 is SMNVEV (reference sequence). The CDR3 here is CASSVQGAVDTQYF. The DNA for the CDR3 is TGTGCCAGCAGTGTCCAGGGTGCCGTGGATACGCAGTATTTT.

The chain uses TRBV29-1 and TRBJ2-7, with 9 nucleotides matching TRBD1. Germline-derived CDR1 and CDR2 are SQVTM and ANQGSEA. This CDR3 spans 12 amino acids. The V gene end was trimmed by 4 bases and the J gene end by 4 bases; junction bases not matched to a gene: 2. The CDR3 loop is CSVGDREYEQYF. As DNA, the CDR3 is TGCAGCGTTGGGGACAGGGAGTACGAGCAGTACTTC.

This clonotype was seen a handful of times. The chain recombines TRBV4-3 with TRBJ2-1, with D hard to call. The CDR3 runs 17 residues. V lost 0 bases to trimming and J lost 4 bases, with 16 bases between them. Germline CDR1 is LGHNA and CDR2 is YSLEER. The CDR3, as DNA: TGCGCCAGCAGCCAAGACTCTTTGTCGGGCGCGTACAATGAGCAGTTCTTC. The encoded protein is CASSQDSLSGAYNEQFF.

The chain has TRBV28 and TRBJ2-2; D gene unclear. The germline V and J ends were trimmed by 5 bases and 2 bases, with 9 bases remaining between them. This CDR3 comprises 14 residues. CDR1 MDHEN and CDR2 SYDVKM come from the germline V gene. The CDR3 nucleotides are TGTGCCAGCAGTCCACCGATAAACACCGGGGAGCTGTTTTTT. This translates into CASSPPINTGELFF.

The table lists this clonotype with a few counts. The V call is TRBV5-6, the J call TRBJ1-4, with TRBD1 as a possible D gene (6 bases). Germline V gives CDR1 SGHDT, CDR2 YYEEEE. V dropped 5 bases and J dropped 5 bases, with 13 bases sitting between them. This CDR3 has 14 amino acids. CDR3 region: CASSRTVGNEKLFF. In nucleotides, the CDR3 is TGTGCCAGCAGTCGGACAGTGGGAAATGAAAAACTGTTTTTT.

This clonotype was observed many times. The chain links TRBV2 to TRBJ2-5; D may match TRBD1 or TRBD2 (5 bases each). Germline loops: CDR1 SNHLY, CDR2 FYNNEI. This CDR3 has 14 residues. The V gene lost 6 bases and the J gene lost 4 bases, with 15 bases spanning the gap. CDR3 in amino acids: CASSPGTAGETQYF. DNA of the CDR3: TGTGCCAGCAGCCCTGGGACGGCAGGAGAGACCCAGTACTTC.

The chain is built from TRBV29-1 and TRBJ1-1, with 8 bases lining up with TRBD1. Per germline, CDR1 SQVTM and CDR2 ANQGSEA. V shed 5 bases and J 4 bases; nucleotides not matched to a gene: 9. CDR3 length: 14 amino acids. The CDR3 region has the DNA TGCAGCGTTCTGCCCCGGACAGGGAGCACTGAAGCTTTCTTT. It encodes CSVLPRTGSTEAFF.

The rearrangement joins TRBV19 to TRBJ2-1, with TRBD2 matching 10 bases. Germline V gene sequence: CDR1 LNHDA, CDR2 SQIVND (reference sequence). This CDR3 has 16 amino acids. V lost 4 bases, J lost 6 bases, and 9 bases stayed unmatched. Here the CDR3 reads CASSTQLAGAFNEQFF. The DNA of the CDR3 is TGTGCCAGTAGTACACAGCTAGCGGGGGCTTTCAATGAGCAGTTCTTC.

This clonotype was recorded a few times. The V and J genes are TRBV12-5 and TRBJ2-4; D might be TRBD1 or TRBD2, each matching 7 bases. Germline values: CDR1 LGHNT, CDR2 FRNRAP. The CDR3 length is 16 residues. V dropped 3 bases and J dropped 2 bases, with 14 bases sitting between them. The CDR3 DNA follows: TGTGCTAGTGGTTTCGGCCAGGGGGGGACCAAAAACATTCAGTACTTC. This encodes CASGFGQGGTKNIQYF.

This clonotype was observed many times. V usage is TRBV19 and J usage is TRBJ2-5; a weak D match, TRBD2 (6 bases). This CDR3 is 14 amino acids long. V was trimmed by 5 bases and J by 0 bases, leaving 10 bases between them. Germline CDR1 is LNHDA and CDR2 is SQIVND (reference sequence). CDR3 protein: CASSVGTYQETQYF. The DNA for the CDR3 is TGTGCCAGTAGTGTCGGGACTTACCAAGAGACCCAGTACTTC.

This clonotype showed up just a few times. The chain has TRBV27 and TRBJ2-3; TRBD2 aligns across 12 bases. Germline assignment: CDR1 MNHEY and CDR2 SMNVEV (reference sequence). The ends lost 5 bases at V and 6 bases at J; junction bases unmatched: 6. The CDR3 contains 15 residues. The CDR3 coding sequence is TGTGCCAGCAGTCAACTAGCGGGGGGCCGGGATACGCAGTATTTT. Protein sequence: CASSQLAGGRDTQYF.

In this sample, this clonotype turned up a few times. This chain's CDR3 is CSAREARTLSYEQYF. The CDR3 nucleotides are TGCAGTGCTAGAGAGGCCCGAACCCTCTCCTACGAGCAGTACTTC. J is TRBJ2-7 and V is TRBV20-1; D remains unclear. The V and J ends lost 0 bases and 0 bases respectively, with 12 bases between them. CDR3 size: 15 residues. From germline, CDR1 is DFQATT and CDR2 SNEGSKA (reference sequence).

This clonotype was found many times. V usage is TRBV9 and J usage is TRBJ2-2, with D possibly matching TRBD1 (6 bases). CDR1 SGDLS and CDR2 YYNGEE come from the germline V gene. The CDR3 runs 14 residues. V was pared by 0 bases and J by 4 bases, with 7 bases between. This CDR3 is CASSVGGGTGELFF. In DNA, the CDR3 is TGTGCCAGCAGCGTAGGAGGGGGCACCGGGGAGCTGTTTTTT.

In this sample, this clonotype turned up many times. The V call is TRBV7-9, the J call TRBJ1-4; no reliable D call. There are 11 residues in the CDR3. V lost 8 bases to trimming and J lost 7 bases, with 8 bases between them. Germline-derived CDR1 and CDR2 are SEHNR and FQNEAQ (reference sequence). The DNA of the CDR3 is TGTGCCAGCGGGCGGTTTGAAAAACTGTTTTTT. Amino acids: CASGRFEKLFF.

This clonotype was picked up a small number of times. The chain couples TRBV19 to TRBJ1-5; a weak D match, TRBD1 (5 bases). The CDR3 length is 16 residues. V gave up 3 bases and J gave up 7 bases, with 19 bases separating them. Germline CDR1 reads LNHDA; CDR2 reads SQIVND (reference sequence). The CDR3 sequence: CASSMNMIGEGQPQHF. The CDR3 nucleotides read TGTGCCAGTAGTATGAATATGATCGGGGAGGGGCAGCCCCAGCATTTT.

The chain links TRBV5-1 to TRBJ2-7, with 11 bases fitting TRBD1. V was pared by 5 bases and J by 3 bases, with 4 bases of the junction left unmatched. From germline, CDR1 is SGHRS and CDR2 YFSETQ. The CDR3 extends over 14 amino acids. The DNA for the CDR3 is TGCGCCAGCAGAGCCGGGACAGGGGGCTACGAGCAGTACTTC. It yields the protein CASRAGTGGYEQYF.

This sequence joins TRBV30 and TRBJ2-7, with D hard to call. The CDR3 is made up of 11 amino acids. The germline gives CDR1 GTSNPN, CDR2 SVGIG (reference sequence). Trimming shortened V by 1 base and J by 5 bases, and 6 bases separated the two germline ends. As DNA, the CDR3 is TGTGCCTGGAGTGCGGGCCACGAGCAGTACTTC. Translation: CAWSAGHEQYF.

The CDR3 sequence is CASSPVYGRGRYEQYF. The CDR3 nucleotides are TGTGCCAGCAGCCCTGTCTATGGGAGGGGCCGCTACGAGCAGTACTTC. V gene TRBV7-6 combines with J gene TRBJ2-7; 7 bases align to TRBD2. The CDR3 has 16 residues. Germline CDR1 SGHVS, CDR2 FNYEAQ. Trimming at V came to 5 bases and at J to 3 bases, leaving 13 bases not matched to a gene.

This clonotype was seen more than once but under ten times. V usage is TRBV7-6 and J usage is TRBJ2-1; TRBD1 agrees at 8 bases. Germline V gene data show CDR1 as SGHVS and CDR2 as FNYEAQ. V shed 5 bases, J shed 7 bases, and the junction held 10 bases outside the gene matches. The length of the CDR3 is 15 residues. The CDR3 coding sequence is TGTGCCAGCAGCCCCTCATATCAGGGGGCGAATGAGCAGTTCTTC. Amino acids: CASSPSYQGANEQFF.

The sample holds many counts of this clonotype. This chain links TRBV11-2 with TRBJ1-1, with 10 bases identical to TRBD1. Trimming took 5 bases from V and 4 from J; bases not matched to a gene: 13. The CDR3 extends over 17 amino acids. The germline V gene has CDR1 SGHAT and CDR2 FQNNGV. The CDR3: CASSRTAGQGVSTEAFF. The CDR3 DNA sequence: TGTGCCAGCAGCCGGACGGCCGGACAGGGGGTCAGCACTGAAGCTTTCTTT.

The rearrangement joins TRBV12-3 or TRBV12-4 to TRBJ2-2; maybe TRBD1 (5 bases). The CDR3 covers 17 residues. The ends were cut back, 6 bases at V and 0 bases at J, with 17 bases in the middle. CDR3 sequence (DNA): TGTGCCAGCAGCCGATTTATCGACAGTCCGAACACCGGGGAGCTGTTTTTT. Amino acids: CASSRFIDSPNTGELFF.